The source of this T cell receptor beta chain is a study of blood T cell repertoires in COVID-19. Overall study context: PBMCs, B-cell-depleted T cells, or T cells provided the cDNA or gDNA that made up the material.

Germline assignment: CDR1 GTSNPN and CDR2 SVGIG (reference sequence). Trimming at V came to 2 bases and at J to 0 bases, leaving 3 bases not matched to a gene. This CDR3 has 15 amino acids. Cohort allocation depended upon clinical history that participants reported. Here immunoSEQ multiplex PCR was the method, and the copy in TCRdb shows in-frame clones only, minus some. The data hold approximately 360,000 clones, with 75% to 90% observed a single time. Sequenced input: PBMCs or T cells enriched from blood (not recorded which). The chain links TRBV30 to TRBJ2-1; TRBD2 matches 8 bases. The receptor was derived from a woman in her 50s who had recovered from COVID-19. CDR3: CAWSHGGASYNEQFF. The CDR3 nucleotides read TGTGCCTGGAGTCACGGGGGGGCCTCCTACAATGAGCAGTTCTTC.